This entry is about one T cell receptor (beta chain). No antigen is known for it. The J segment lost 3 bases and the V segment lost 2 bases, leaving 7 bases of the junction unmatched. CDR3 length equals 15 residues. Germline V lookup: CDR1 MNHEY, CDR2 SVGAGI. Profiling relied on immunoSEQ multiplex PCR, and the TCRdb table lists in-frame clones only, not all of them. The sample has approximately 69,000 clones, about three quarters seen once. These data are taken from a study of OX40 agonist ivuxolimab in advanced cancers. Study background: Having had anti-PD-1, anti-PD-L1 or anti-CTLA-4 therapy before was allowed, and roughly 38% had some. Regarding the study as a whole: Partial responders treated at 0.1-3.0 mg/kg exhibited clonal expansion among the lowest measured. There was clonal expansion of CD4+ and CD8+ blood T cells by week 6 at 0.1 to 3.0 mg/kg.

The receptor comes from an adult with an advanced solid tumor such as melanoma, head and neck, liver or kidney cancer. The sequencing used CD4+ or CD8+ T cells sorted from blood, collected in a trial of the OX40 agonist ivuxolimab. The chain has TRBV6-5 and TRBJ2-7; 7 bases match TRBD2. The CDR3 region is CASSYGGVGSYEQYF. The DNA for the CDR3 is TGTGCCAGCAGTTACGGGGGGGTGGGCAGCTACGAGCAGTACTTC.